This T cell receptor (beta chain) was obtained from a study of T cell responses to AZD1222 COVID-19 vaccine. Findings and caveats of the study: The study found vaccine-associated CD4 TCRs spanning spike, dominant at 160-218 and 743-854.

Details on this clone: Its antigen is currently unknown.

Libraries were prepared by immunoSEQ multiplex PCR; TCRdb keeps only in-frame clonotypes and omits some of them. This table holds more than 100,000 clones, 88% found once. The CDR3 runs 15 residues. Germline CDR1 reads MNHNS; CDR2 reads SASEGT. V lost 0 bases and J 4 bases, leaving 12 bases between the germline ends. The chain uses TRBV6-1 and TRBJ1-2; TRBD1 might be the D (5 bases). This clonotype was sampled from an adult in good health. The sample in question was peripheral blood, obtained on day 0 of AZD1222 vaccination. The CDR3 DNA is TGTGCCAGCAGTGAAGCGCTTTGGGGCGGCTATGGCTACACCTTC. Residues: CASSEALWGGYGYTF.